This note documents a single T cell receptor (beta chain) sequence. Its matching antigen is unknown. This PCR relied on a set of 60 Vbeta primers and 13 Jbeta primers. TCRdb's table, derived via immunoSEQ multiplex PCR, lists solely in-frame clones and lacks some. The top ten clones hold 4.3% of a sample with roughly 130,000 clones, approximately 79% of them seen once. This sample was included in a study of cytomegalovirus exposure and HLA in healthy donors. Study observations and caveats: With further analysis later on, most CMV-associated TCR beta chains appeared HLA-restricted. In a later analysis, HLA-associated TCR beta chains were more clonally expanded than equally common others.

Likely unrecorded immune exposures existed in these nominally healthy donors. From germline, CDR1 is SEHNR and CDR2 FQNEAQ (reference sequence). This CDR3 is built from 15 residues. The ends lost 4 bases at V and 2 bases at J; junction bases unmatched: 8. The sequencing input was PBMCs. This receptor was taken from a man aged 18 to 29 in good health and CMV-seropositive. The chain employs TRBV7-9 and TRBJ2-7, with 7 bases lining up with TRBD1. CDR3 DNA sequence: TGTGCCAGCAGCTCCCGGACAGGCCTTACCTACGAGCAGTACTTC. Encoded protein: CASSSRTGLTYEQYF.